This TCR beta chain originates from a study of radiotherapy plus CTLA-4 blockade in lung cancer. Background on the study: Objective response was observed in roughly 20% of patients, and disease control in just over 30%. Findings and limits, study-wide: Reportedly, early blood T cell clone dynamics best predicted response, with interferon-beta.

With respect to this clone: Antigen unknown.

Trimming stripped 3 bases from V and 2 bases from J, with 14 bases between. The CDR3 covers 16 residues. Germline V gene lookup returns CDR1 MNHNS and CDR2 SASEGT. Sequenced by immunoSEQ multiplex PCR; TCRdb stores in-frame clones only, minus some. Here the sample spans tens of thousands of clones, around 72% being singletons. This chain links TRBV6-1 with TRBJ1-5, with D tentatively TRBD1 (6 bases). Material: peripheral blood, obtained from a patient treated with radiotherapy plus ipilimumab. This sequence was found in a human donor with non-small cell lung cancer who had a complete response to radiotherapy plus ipilimumab. The CDR3 spells CASSDLGAVGNQPQHF. In nucleotides, the CDR3 is TGTGCCAGCAGTGATTTGGGGGCTGTGGGCAATCAGCCCCAGCATTTT.